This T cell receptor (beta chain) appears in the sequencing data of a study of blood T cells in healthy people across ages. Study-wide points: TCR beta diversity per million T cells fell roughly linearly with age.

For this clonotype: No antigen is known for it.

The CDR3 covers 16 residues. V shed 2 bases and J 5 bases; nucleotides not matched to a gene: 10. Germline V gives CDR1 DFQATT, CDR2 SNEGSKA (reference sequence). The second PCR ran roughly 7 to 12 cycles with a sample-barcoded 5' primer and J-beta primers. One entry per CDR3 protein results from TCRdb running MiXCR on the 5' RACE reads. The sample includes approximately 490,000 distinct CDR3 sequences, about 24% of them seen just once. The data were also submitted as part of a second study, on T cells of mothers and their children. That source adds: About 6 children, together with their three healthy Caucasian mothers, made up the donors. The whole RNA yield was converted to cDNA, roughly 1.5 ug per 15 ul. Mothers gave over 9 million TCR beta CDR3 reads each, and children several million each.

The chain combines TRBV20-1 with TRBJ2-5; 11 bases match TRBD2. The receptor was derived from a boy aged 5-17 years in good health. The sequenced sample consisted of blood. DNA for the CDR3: TGCAGTGCTAGAAGGCCGGGACTAGCGGATGGGGAGACCCAGTACTTC. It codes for CSARRPGLADGETQYF.